This TCR beta chain was documented in a study of blood T cell repertoires in COVID-19. About the research overall: Acute and convalescent COVID-19 samples came from the United States, Italy and Spain. The analysed material was cDNA or gDNA that came from T cells, B-cell-depleted T cells, or PBMCs.

Original handling: From reference gene primer amplification, estimates of nucleated cell counts were derived. The table came from immunoSEQ multiplex PCR; TCRdb's copy has only in-frame clones and leaves some out. V, J and clone size are those of that table, while D and trimming were read from the DNA. The sample records about 210,000 clones, about 88% being singletons. V lost 7 bases and J 7 bases, leaving 11 bases between the germline ends. Germline CDR1 reads LNHDA; CDR2 reads SQIVND (reference sequence). This CDR3 is built from 12 residues. The source of this sequence is a middle-aged man with acute or convalescent COVID-19. The chain links TRBV19 to TRBJ1-5, with D unclear. The sequencing sample was made of peripheral blood. CDR3: CASMGSYQPQHF. The CDR3 nucleotides read TGTGCCAGTATGGGGAGCTACCAGCCCCAGCATTTT. The full variable domain, with the rest looked up from reference TRBV19 and TRBJ1-5, is DGGITQSPKYLFRKEGQNVTLSCEQNLNHDAMYWYRQDPGQGLRLIYYSQIVNDFQKGDIAEGYSVSREKKESFPLTVTSAQKNPTAFYLCASMGSYQPQHFGDGTRLSIL.